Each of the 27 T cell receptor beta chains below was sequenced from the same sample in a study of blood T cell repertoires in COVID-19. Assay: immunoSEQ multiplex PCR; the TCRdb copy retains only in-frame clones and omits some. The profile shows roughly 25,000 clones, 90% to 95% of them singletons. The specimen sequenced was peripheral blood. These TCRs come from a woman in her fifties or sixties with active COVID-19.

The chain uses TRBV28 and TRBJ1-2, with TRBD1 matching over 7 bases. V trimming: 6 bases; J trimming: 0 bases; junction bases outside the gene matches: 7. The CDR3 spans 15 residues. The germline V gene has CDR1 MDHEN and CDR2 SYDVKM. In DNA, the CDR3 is TGTGCCAGCAGGTCAGGGACAGCTTCTAACTATGGCTACACCTTC. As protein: CASRSGTASNYGYTF.

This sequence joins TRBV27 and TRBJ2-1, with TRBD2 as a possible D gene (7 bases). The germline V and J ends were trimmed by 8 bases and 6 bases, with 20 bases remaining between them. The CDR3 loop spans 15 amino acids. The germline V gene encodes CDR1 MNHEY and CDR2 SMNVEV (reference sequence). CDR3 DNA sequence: TGTGCCAGCCGGAATGGGGGGGCGCTGGGCAATGAGCAGTTCTTC. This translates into CASRNGGALGNEQFF.

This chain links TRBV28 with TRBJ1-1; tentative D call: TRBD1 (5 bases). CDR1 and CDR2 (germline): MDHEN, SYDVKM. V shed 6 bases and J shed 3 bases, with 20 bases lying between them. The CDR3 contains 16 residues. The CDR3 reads CASRTIPGGGDTEAFF. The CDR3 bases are TGTGCCAGCAGGACGATTCCGGGAGGAGGGGACACTGAAGCTTTCTTT.

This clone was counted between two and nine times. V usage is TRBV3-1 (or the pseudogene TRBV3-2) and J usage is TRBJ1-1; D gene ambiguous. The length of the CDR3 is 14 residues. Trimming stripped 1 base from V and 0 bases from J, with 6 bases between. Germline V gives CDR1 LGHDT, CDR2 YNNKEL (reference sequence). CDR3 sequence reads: CASSQVAMNTEAFF. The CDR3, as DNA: TGTGCCAGCAGCCAAGTCGCGATGAACACTGAAGCTTTCTTT.

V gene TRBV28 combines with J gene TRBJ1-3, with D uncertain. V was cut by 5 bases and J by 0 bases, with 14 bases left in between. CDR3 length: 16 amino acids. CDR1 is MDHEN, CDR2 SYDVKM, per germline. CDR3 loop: CASSLSGRASGNTIYF. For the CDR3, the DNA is TGTGCCAGCAGTCTATCCGGGCGGGCCTCTGGAAACACCATATATTTT.

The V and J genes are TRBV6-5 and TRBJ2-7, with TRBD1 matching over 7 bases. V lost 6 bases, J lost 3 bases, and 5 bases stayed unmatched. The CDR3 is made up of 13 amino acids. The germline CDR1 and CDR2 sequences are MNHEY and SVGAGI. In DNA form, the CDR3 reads TGTGCCAGCAGCCGCGACAGGGACTACGAGCAGTACTTC. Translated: CASSRDRDYEQYF.

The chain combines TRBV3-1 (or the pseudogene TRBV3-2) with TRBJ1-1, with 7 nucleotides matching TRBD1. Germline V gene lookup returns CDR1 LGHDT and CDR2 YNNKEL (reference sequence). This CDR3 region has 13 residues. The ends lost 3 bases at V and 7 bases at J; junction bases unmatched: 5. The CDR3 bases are TGTGCCAGCAGCCAGGAAGGGACAGTTGAAGCTTTCTTT. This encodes CASSQEGTVEAFF.

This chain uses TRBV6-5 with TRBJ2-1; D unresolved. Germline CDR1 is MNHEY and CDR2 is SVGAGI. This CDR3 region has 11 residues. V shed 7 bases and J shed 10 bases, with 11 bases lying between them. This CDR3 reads CASTIVEEQFF. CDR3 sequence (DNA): TGTGCCAGCACCATAGTTGAGGAGCAGTTCTTC.

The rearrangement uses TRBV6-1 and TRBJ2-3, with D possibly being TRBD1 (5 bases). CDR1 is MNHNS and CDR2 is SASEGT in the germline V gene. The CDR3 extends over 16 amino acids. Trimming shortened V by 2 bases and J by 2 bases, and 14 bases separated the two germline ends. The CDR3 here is CASSESGYPPTDTQYF. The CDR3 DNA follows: TGTGCCAGCAGTGAATCAGGGTACCCACCCACAGATACGCAGTATTTT.

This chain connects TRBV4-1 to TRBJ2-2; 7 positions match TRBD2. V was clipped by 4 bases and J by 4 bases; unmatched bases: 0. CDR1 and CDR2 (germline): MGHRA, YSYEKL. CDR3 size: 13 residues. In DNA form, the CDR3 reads TGCGCCAGCAGCCGGGAGGGCACCGGGGAGCTGTTTTTT. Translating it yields CASSREGTGELFF.

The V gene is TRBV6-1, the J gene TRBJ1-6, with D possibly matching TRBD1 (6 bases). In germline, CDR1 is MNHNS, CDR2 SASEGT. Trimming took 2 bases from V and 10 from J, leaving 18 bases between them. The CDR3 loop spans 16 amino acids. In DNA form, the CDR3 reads TGTGCCAGCAGTGAACTCCCCCTCTTTGACAGGTCACCCCTCCACTTT. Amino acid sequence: CASSELPLFDRSPLHF.

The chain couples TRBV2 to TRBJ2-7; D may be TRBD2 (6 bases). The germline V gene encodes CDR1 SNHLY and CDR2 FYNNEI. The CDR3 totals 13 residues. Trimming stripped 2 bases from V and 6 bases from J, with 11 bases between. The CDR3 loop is CASSETSAGEQYF. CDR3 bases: TGTGCCAGCAGTGAAACGTCAGCGGGCGAGCAGTACTTC.

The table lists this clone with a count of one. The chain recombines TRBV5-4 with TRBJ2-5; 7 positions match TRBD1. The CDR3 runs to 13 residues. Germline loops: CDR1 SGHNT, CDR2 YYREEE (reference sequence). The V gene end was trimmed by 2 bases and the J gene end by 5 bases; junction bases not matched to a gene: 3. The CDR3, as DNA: TGTGCCAGCAGCTTCGACAGGGCGGAGACCCAGTACTTC. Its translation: CASSFDRAETQYF.

CDR3 sequence: CASSFSTGEAFF. The CDR3 region has the DNA TGTGCCAGCAGTTTCTCGACAGGGGAAGCTTTCTTT. The chain has TRBV6-6 and TRBJ1-1; 7 nucleotides match TRBD1. The CDR3 length is 12 residues. J lost 8 bases, V lost 4 bases, and 4 bases had no gene match. Looked up from germline, CDR1 is MNHNY and CDR2 is SVGAGI (reference sequence).

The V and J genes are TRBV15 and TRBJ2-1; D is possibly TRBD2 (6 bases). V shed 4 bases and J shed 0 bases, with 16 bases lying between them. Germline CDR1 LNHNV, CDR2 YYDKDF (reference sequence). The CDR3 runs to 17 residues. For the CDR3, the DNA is TGTGCCACCAGCAAATCGAGGGGACTGAGCTCCTACAATGAGCAGTTCTTC. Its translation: CATSKSRGLSSYNEQFF.

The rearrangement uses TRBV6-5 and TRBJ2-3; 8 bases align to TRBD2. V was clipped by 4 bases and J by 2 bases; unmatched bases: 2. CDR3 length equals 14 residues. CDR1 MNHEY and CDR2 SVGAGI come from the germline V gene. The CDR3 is CASSSGGTTDTQYF. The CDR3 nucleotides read TGTGCCAGCAGTTCGGGGGGGACCACAGATACGCAGTATTTT.

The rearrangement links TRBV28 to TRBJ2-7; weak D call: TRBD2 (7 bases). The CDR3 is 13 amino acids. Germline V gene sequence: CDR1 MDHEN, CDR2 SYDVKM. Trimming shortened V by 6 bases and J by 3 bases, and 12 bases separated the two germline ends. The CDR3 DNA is TGTGCCAGCAGCGGGGGGCAGCGCTACGAGCAGTACGTC. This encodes CASSGGQRYEQYV.

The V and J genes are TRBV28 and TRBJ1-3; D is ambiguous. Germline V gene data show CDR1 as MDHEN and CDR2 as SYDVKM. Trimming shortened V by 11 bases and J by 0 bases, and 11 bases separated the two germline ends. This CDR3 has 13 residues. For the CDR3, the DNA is TGTGCCGGAAGCACTAGCTCTGGAAACACCATATATTTT. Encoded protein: CAGSTSSGNTIYF.

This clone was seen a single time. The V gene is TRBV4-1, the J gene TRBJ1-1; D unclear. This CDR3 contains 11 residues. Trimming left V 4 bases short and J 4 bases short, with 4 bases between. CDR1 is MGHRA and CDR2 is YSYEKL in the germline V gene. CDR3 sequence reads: CASSRGTEAFF. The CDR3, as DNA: TGCGCCAGCAGCCGCGGCACTGAAGCTTTCTTT.

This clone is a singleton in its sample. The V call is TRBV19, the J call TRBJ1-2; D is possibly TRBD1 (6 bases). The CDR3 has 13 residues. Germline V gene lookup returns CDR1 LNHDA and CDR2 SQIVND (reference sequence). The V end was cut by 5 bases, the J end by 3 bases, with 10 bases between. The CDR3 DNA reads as TGTGCCAGTAGTCGACAGGTCTACTATGGCTACACCTTC. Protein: CASSRQVYYGYTF.

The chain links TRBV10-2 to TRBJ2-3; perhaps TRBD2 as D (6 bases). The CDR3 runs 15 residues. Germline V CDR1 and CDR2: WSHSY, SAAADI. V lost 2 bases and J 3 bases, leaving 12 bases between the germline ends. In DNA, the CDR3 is TGCGCCAGCAGTGAGGCCCCGACTAGAACAGATACGCAGTATTTT. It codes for CASSEAPTRTDTQYF.

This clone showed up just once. In DNA form, the CDR3 reads TGTGCCAGCACCCCTGGGGGACAGGAGTGGGAGACCCAGTACTTC. It yields the protein CASTPGGQEWETQYF. The J gene is TRBJ2-5, the V gene TRBV28; TRBD1 matches at 8 bases. V was clipped by 7 bases and J by 5 bases; unmatched bases: 12. The CDR3 is 15 amino acids. Germline V gives CDR1 MDHEN, CDR2 SYDVKM.

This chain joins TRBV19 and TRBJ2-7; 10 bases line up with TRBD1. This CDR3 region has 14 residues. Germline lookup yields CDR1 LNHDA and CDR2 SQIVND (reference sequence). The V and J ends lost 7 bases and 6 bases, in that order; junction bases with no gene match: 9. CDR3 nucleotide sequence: TGTGCCAGTAAAAATGGGACAGGGGCTTTCGAGCAGTACTTC. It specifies CASKNGTGAFEQYF. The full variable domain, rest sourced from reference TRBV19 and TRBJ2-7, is DGGITQSPKYLFRKEGQNVTLSCEQNLNHDAMYWYRQDPGQGLRLIYYSQIVNDFQKGDIAEGYSVSREKKESFPLTVTSAQKNPTAFYLCASKNGTGAFEQYFGPGTRLTVT.

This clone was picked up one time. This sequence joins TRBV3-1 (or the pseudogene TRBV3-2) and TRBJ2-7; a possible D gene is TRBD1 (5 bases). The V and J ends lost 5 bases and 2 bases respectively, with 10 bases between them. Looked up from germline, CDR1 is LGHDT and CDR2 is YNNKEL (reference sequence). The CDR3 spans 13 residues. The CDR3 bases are TGTGCCAGCAGCTCTCAGGGTGCCTACGAGCAGTACGTC. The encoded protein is CASSSQGAYEQYV.

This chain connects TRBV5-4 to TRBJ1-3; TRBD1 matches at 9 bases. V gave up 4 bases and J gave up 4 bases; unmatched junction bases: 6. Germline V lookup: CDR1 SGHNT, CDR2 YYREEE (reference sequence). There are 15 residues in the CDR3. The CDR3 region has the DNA TGTGCCAGCAGCGGACCGGGACAGGGCGGAAACACCATATATTTT. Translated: CASSGPGQGGNTIYF.

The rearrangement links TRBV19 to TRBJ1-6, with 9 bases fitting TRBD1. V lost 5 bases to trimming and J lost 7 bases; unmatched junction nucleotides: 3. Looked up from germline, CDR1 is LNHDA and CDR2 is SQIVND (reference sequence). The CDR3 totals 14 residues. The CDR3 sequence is CASSVQGANSPLHF. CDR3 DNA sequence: TGTGCCAGTAGTGTACAGGGGGCGAATTCACCCCTCCACTTT.

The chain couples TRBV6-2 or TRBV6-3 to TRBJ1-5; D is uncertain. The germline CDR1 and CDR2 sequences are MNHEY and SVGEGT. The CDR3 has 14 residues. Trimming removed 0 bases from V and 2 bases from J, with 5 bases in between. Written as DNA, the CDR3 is TGTGCCAGCAGTTACTCTAATGGCAATCAGCCCCAGCATTTT. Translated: CASSYSNGNQPQHF.